This TCR beta chain was captured by sequencing in a study of blood T cell repertoires in COVID-19. About the study: The United States, Italy and Spain provided the acute and convalescent COVID-19 samples.

Source study methods: The assay estimated nucleated cells by amplifying reference gene primers. Assay used: immunoSEQ multiplex PCR; TCRdb lists only in-frame clones, some missing. V and J calls plus clone size are reproduced from that table; the DNA served to infer D and trimming. The repertoire holds around 250,000 clones, with approximately 83% as singletons. Germline-derived CDR1 and CDR2 are SEHNR and FQNEAQ (reference sequence). This CDR3 is built from 15 residues. After removal of 6 bases from V and 2 bases from J, the junction contained 6 bases not matched to a gene. This clone has a handful of counts.

The V gene is TRBV7-9, the J gene TRBJ1-3; 8 bases are a match to TRBD1. The receptor was derived from a woman aged 45-60 years who had recovered from COVID-19. The sequencing input was PBMCs or T cells enriched from blood (not recorded which). The CDR3 sequence is CASSLDRGAGNTIYF. CDR3 DNA sequence: TGTGCCAGCAGTCTCGACAGGGGTGCTGGAAACACCATATATTTT.